The 19 T cell receptor beta chains listed next were all sequenced from one sample in a study of T cell responses to AZD1222 COVID-19 vaccine. Sequencing used immunoSEQ multiplex PCR; TCRdb keeps in-frame clones, though not all of them. The sample has around 130,000 clones; 85% to 95% are singletons. The sample consisted of peripheral blood, taken on day 0 of AZD1222 vaccination. Receptors were obtained from an adult in good health.

This clone has just one count. The V call is TRBV12-3 or TRBV12-4, the J call TRBJ1-2; no clear D gene. Trimming left V 3 bases short and J 5 bases short, with 7 bases between. This CDR3 spans 12 amino acids. The CDR3 DNA reads TGTGCCAGCAGTTTTGTGGGGTATGGCTACACCTTC. Its protein is CASSFVGYGYTF.

V and J are TRBV19 and TRBJ2-2; D remains ambiguous. From germline, CDR1 is LNHDA and CDR2 SQIVND (reference sequence). Trimming removed 2 bases from V and 6 bases from J, with 4 bases in between. The CDR3 totals 12 residues. The chain's CDR3 is CASSIIAGELFF. Here the CDR3 DNA reads TGTGCCAGTAGTATAATTGCCGGGGAGCTGTTTTTT.

V usage is TRBV13 and J usage is TRBJ2-1; tentative D call: TRBD2 (7 bases). Trimming shortened V by 2 bases and J by 10 bases, and 15 bases separated the two germline ends. Looked up from germline, CDR1 is PRHDT and CDR2 is FYEKMQ (reference sequence). This CDR3 comprises 14 residues. The CDR3 spells CASSLTPGGHEQFF. The CDR3 bases are TGTGCCAGCAGCTTAACCCCGGGGGGCCACGAGCAGTTCTTC.

The J gene is TRBJ1-6, the V gene TRBV7-2; D perhaps matches TRBD1 (6 bases). V lost 2 bases, J lost 10 bases, and 15 bases lay in between. The germline V gene has CDR1 SGHTA and CDR2 FQGNSA. CDR3 length equals 15 residues. Here the CDR3 DNA reads TGTGCCAGCAGCTTAAGGATAGGGCAGGGGTCACCCCTCCACTTT. Its translation is CASSLRIGQGSPLHF.

The chain has TRBV7-9 and TRBJ2-7; tentatively, D is TRBD1 (6 bases). This CDR3 is 13 amino acids long. Per the germline V gene, CDR1 is SEHNR and CDR2 is FQNEAQ (reference sequence). The V end lost 3 bases, the J end lost 3 bases, and 9 bases lay between the germline ends. The CDR3 DNA reads as TGTGCCAGCAGCTTCCAGGACAGCTACGAGCAGTACTTC. Its translation: CASSFQDSYEQYF.

This sequence joins TRBV9 and TRBJ2-3; TRBD2 matches at 9 bases. This CDR3 has 17 residues. Germline lookup yields CDR1 SGDLS and CDR2 YYNGEE. Germline trimming cut 0 bases from V and 2 bases from J; bases unmatched to any gene: 7. DNA for the CDR3: TGTGCCAGCAGCGTAGTGGGTAGCGGGGGTGACACAGATACGCAGTATTTT. Translation: CASSVVGSGGDTDTQYF. Using reference TRBV9 and TRBJ2-3 for the parts outside the CDR3, the full variable domain is DSGVTQTPKHLITATGQRVTLRCSPRSGDLSVYWYQQSLDQGLQFLIQYYNGEERAKGNILERFSAQQFPDLHSELNLSSLELGDSALYFCASSVVGSGGDTDTQYFGPGTRLTVL.

This chain uses TRBV7-9 with TRBJ2-2, with 7 bases fitting TRBD1. This CDR3 has 15 residues. V trimming: 3 bases; J trimming: 7 bases; junction bases outside the gene matches: 8. Looked up from germline, CDR1 is SEHNR and CDR2 is FQNEAQ (reference sequence). The CDR3 DNA reads as TGTGCCAGCAGCTTCAAAGGGGGCGTTGACGGGGAGCTGTTTTTT. Its protein product is CASSFKGGVDGELFF.

The rearrangement joins TRBV5-1 to TRBJ1-5, with TRBD1 matching over 10 bases. J lost 0 bases, V lost 9 bases, and 9 bases had no gene match. Per the germline V gene, CDR1 is SGHRS and CDR2 is YFSETQ. The CDR3 loop spans 16 amino acids. CDR3: CATGRDRGYSNQPQHF. DNA for the CDR3: TGCGCCACCGGACGGGACAGGGGATATAGCAATCAGCCCCAGCATTTT.

This rearrangement joins TRBV27 to TRBJ2-7, with 7 bases fitting TRBD2. The V gene end was trimmed by 1 base and the J gene end by 5 bases; junction bases not matched to a gene: 2. The CDR3 is 13 amino acids. Germline CDR1 is MNHEY and CDR2 is SMNVEV (reference sequence). CDR3 in amino acids: CASSLYRGDEQYF. The CDR3 DNA is TGTGCCAGCAGTTTATATCGGGGGGACGAGCAGTACTTC.

The V call is TRBV6-5, the J call TRBJ2-2, with D unresolved. The CDR3 loop spans 15 amino acids. Germline CDR1 MNHEY, CDR2 SVGAGI. The V end was cut by 7 bases, the J end by 0 bases, with 12 bases between. CDR3 nucleotide sequence: TGTGCCAGCAAAGAGGCCGGAGCGAACACCGGGGAGCTGTTTTTT. It specifies CASKEAGANTGELFF.

The V and J genes are TRBV12-3 or TRBV12-4 and TRBJ1-5; 7 nucleotides align to TRBD1. The CDR3 covers 13 residues. J lost 3 bases, V lost 9 bases, and 5 bases had no gene match. The CDR3 nucleotides read TGTGCCAGAGAGACAGGGATCAATCAGCCCCAGCATTTT. Amino acid sequence: CARETGINQPQHF.

Ten or more counts support this clone. V usage is TRBV19 and J usage is TRBJ1-5, with TRBD1 matching over 7 bases. Germline loops: CDR1 LNHDA, CDR2 SQIVND (reference sequence). The CDR3 contains 16 residues. The V and J ends lost 0 bases and 5 bases, in that order; junction bases with no gene match: 7. The CDR3 DNA is TGTGCCAGTAGTATAGATGAGGGGGCAGGCTATCAGCCCCAGCATTTT. Its translation: CASSIDEGAGYQPQHF.

The gene calls are TRBV19 and TRBJ1-1, with unresolved D. Germline CDR1 reads LNHDA; CDR2 reads SQIVND (reference sequence). This CDR3 spans 13 amino acids. With 4 bases removed from V and 4 bases from J, the gap between germline ends came to 10 bases. CDR3 protein: CASSTQRSTEAFF. Written as DNA, the CDR3 is TGTGCCAGTAGTACCCAAAGAAGCACTGAAGCTTTCTTT.

This chain uses TRBV4-1 with TRBJ2-7; no definite D call. This CDR3 has 14 residues. The germline V gene encodes CDR1 MGHRA and CDR2 YSYEKL. V was clipped by 3 bases and J by 4 bases, with 13 bases between them. CDR3 coding DNA: TGCGCCAGCAGCCATTCCCCGGCAGGATACGAGCAGTACTTC. Its protein product is CASSHSPAGYEQYF.

This clone has just one count. The chain links TRBV19 to TRBJ1-4; D not certain. CDR1 is LNHDA and CDR2 is SQIVND in the germline V gene (reference sequence). Trimming stripped 8 bases from V and 0 bases from J, with 7 bases between. The CDR3 consists of 13 residues. The CDR3 region is CASSRATNEKLFF. CDR3 bases: TGTGCCAGTTCTCGCGCAACTAATGAAAAACTGTTTTTT.

This clone has a handful of counts. CDR3 DNA sequence: TGTGCCAGCAGCTTAGGTGGGAGAGAGGGTGGCTACACCTTC. It encodes CASSLGGREGGYTF. The rearrangement uses TRBV11-2 and TRBJ1-2, with D hard to call. The V end lost 1 base, the J end lost 7 bases, and 13 bases lay between the germline ends. The CDR3 consists of 14 residues. Germline lookup yields CDR1 SGHAT and CDR2 FQNNGV. The full variable domain, its missing parts supplied by reference TRBV11-2 and TRBJ1-2, is EAGVAQSPRYKIIEKRQSVAFWCNPISGHATLYWYQQILGQGPKLLIQFQNNGVVDDSQLPKDRFSAERLKGVDSTLKIQPAKLEDSAVYLCASSLGGREGGYTFGSGTRLTVV.

The chain joins TRBV29-1 to TRBJ2-7, with D possibly TRBD2 on 6 matching bases. CDR1 is SQVTM, CDR2 ANQGSEA, per germline. The CDR3 runs 11 residues. V was shortened by 6 bases and J by 7 bases, with 13 bases between the two germline ends. The CDR3 sequence is CSVQTSGEQYF. The CDR3 DNA is TGCAGCGTCCAGACTAGTGGGGAGCAGTACTTC.

The chain carries TRBV5-1 and TRBJ2-7; 8 bases align to TRBD1. Germline V CDR1 and CDR2: SGHRS, YFSETQ. The CDR3 covers 16 residues. The V gene end was trimmed by 7 bases and the J gene end by 6 bases; junction bases not matched to a gene: 18. The CDR3 DNA reads TGCGCCAGCCTGAGGGGACGGGGACAGGAAACGTCCGAGCAGTACTTC. Protein product: CASLRGRGQETSEQYF.

This clone was counted a few times. The chain uses TRBV2 and TRBJ2-5, with D perhaps matching TRBD2 (5 bases). The CDR3 contains 15 residues. Trimming removed 3 bases from V and 5 bases from J, with 16 bases in between. The germline V gene has CDR1 SNHLY and CDR2 FYNNEI. DNA for the CDR3: TGTGCCAGCAGTGAGCCGGGGATGGGGTGGGAGACCCAGTACTTC. Its protein is CASSEPGMGWETQYF.